The 31 T cell receptor beta chains in this list originate from one sample, sequenced in a study of OX40 agonist ivuxolimab in advanced cancers. TCRdb's table, derived via immunoSEQ multiplex PCR, lists solely in-frame clones and lacks some. The data contain 90,000 to 100,000 clones, less than 90% of them singletons. Here the sequenced sample was CD4+ or CD8+ T cells sorted from blood, taken in a trial of the OX40 agonist ivuxolimab. The receptors originated from an adult with an advanced solid tumor such as melanoma, head and neck, liver or kidney cancer.

This clone was seen a single time. The rearrangement joins TRBV4-1 to TRBJ2-7, with 10 bases identical to TRBD1. The germline V gene encodes CDR1 MGHRA and CDR2 YSYEKL. Unmatched junction bases numbered 8, after V lost 5 bases and J lost 4 bases. The CDR3 covers 15 residues. CDR3 loop: CASSLQGQGGYEQYV. CDR3 nucleotide sequence: TGCGCCAGCAGCTTACAAGGACAGGGGGGGTACGAGCAGTACGTC.

This clone appeared a single time. V usage is TRBV5-6 and J usage is TRBJ1-2, with a possible D match to TRBD1 (6 bases). V was pared by 4 bases and J by 5 bases, with 18 bases between. The germline gives CDR1 SGHDT, CDR2 YYEEEE. This CDR3 is built from 15 residues. DNA for the CDR3: TGTGCCAGCAGCGCGGGACACCCGTGGGGGTATGGCTACACCTTC. Translating it yields CASSAGHPWGYGYTF.

The chain uses TRBV19 and TRBJ1-5, with 9 bases identical to TRBD1. The germline gives CDR1 LNHDA, CDR2 SQIVND (reference sequence). V lost 3 bases to trimming and J lost 6 bases; unmatched junction nucleotides: 0. This CDR3 region has 13 residues. The CDR3 reads CASSMGQGQPQHF. The CDR3, as DNA: TGTGCCAGTAGTATGGGACAGGGTCAGCCCCAGCATTTT.

Of note for this clone: Other DNA sequences of this sample code for an identical CDR3. The genes are TRBV7-2 and TRBJ1-3; 7 positions agree with TRBD1. V lost 3 bases and J lost 0; bases outside the gene matches: 2. CDR1 is SGHTA, CDR2 FQGNSA, per germline. CDR3 length equals 15 residues. The CDR3 region is CASSLGQSSGNTIYF. Written as DNA, the CDR3 is TGTGCCAGCAGCTTGGGACAGTCCTCTGGAAACACCATATATTTT.

The count of this clone is one. The rearrangement joins TRBV28 to TRBJ1-6; tentatively, D is TRBD1 (5 bases). Germline loops: CDR1 MDHEN, CDR2 SYDVKM. This CDR3 comprises 13 residues. The germline V and J ends were trimmed by 11 bases and 9 bases, with 17 bases remaining between them. CDR3 in amino acids: CASWGPTVSPLHF. The DNA of the CDR3 is TGTGCCTCCTGGGGACCTACGGTTTCACCCCTCCACTTT.

This chain joins TRBV2 and TRBJ2-2, with TRBD2 as a possible D gene (6 bases). The CDR3 is made up of 14 amino acids. V lost 6 bases and J lost 5, with 13 bases in between. Germline CDR1 is SNHLY and CDR2 is FYNNEI. CDR3 bases: TGTGCCAGCAGGCCCGGGAGCGGGACCGGGGAGCTGTTTTTT. It translates to CASRPGSGTGELFF.

This chain connects TRBV27 to TRBJ1-2; TRBD1 agrees at 10 bases. This CDR3 has 15 amino acids. Losses at the gene ends were 2 bases for V and 7 bases for J; bases not matched to a gene: 7. CDR1 is MNHEY and CDR2 is SMNVEV in the germline V gene (reference sequence). The CDR3 reads CASSLTGQGTAGYTF. CDR3 bases: TGTGCCAGCAGTTTAACGGGACAGGGGACTGCTGGCTACACCTTC.

The chain joins TRBV19 to TRBJ2-3; D call uncertain. Germline V gene data show CDR1 as LNHDA and CDR2 as SQIVND (reference sequence). Trimming stripped 5 bases from V and 5 bases from J, with 8 bases between. This CDR3 has 12 amino acids. The chain's CDR3 is CASSGQRDTQYF. The CDR3 DNA is TGTGCCAGTAGTGGGCAAAGAGATACGCAGTATTTT.

The chain has TRBV9 and TRBJ2-7, with TRBD2 identical over 14 bases. This CDR3 comprises 17 residues. V lost 4 bases and J lost 3; bases outside the gene matches: 9. The V gene's germline CDR1 is SGDLS and CDR2 YYNGEE. The CDR3, as DNA: TGTGCCAGCAGCCCGGGACTAGCGGGAGTATCGCTCTACGAGCAGTACTTC. As protein: CASSPGLAGVSLYEQYF.

The rearrangement uses TRBV19 and TRBJ2-4; 11 positions agree with TRBD2. The germline V gene encodes CDR1 LNHDA and CDR2 SQIVND (reference sequence). The CDR3 runs to 15 residues. V dropped 6 bases and J dropped 5; count of bases not matched to a gene: 6. The CDR3 nucleotides are TGTGCCAGTAGCCTAGGGACTAGCGGTCAAAACATTCAGTACTTC. This encodes CASSLGTSGQNIQYF.

The rearrangement joins TRBV6-6 to TRBJ1-2, with 8 bases fitting TRBD1. V dropped 5 bases and J dropped 2; count of bases not matched to a gene: 1. CDR3 length equals 13 residues. Germline V gives CDR1 MNHNY, CDR2 SVGAGI (reference sequence). The CDR3 region has the DNA TGTGCCAGCAGTCCAGGGGGCAACTATGGCTACACCTTC. This sequence encodes CASSPGGNYGYTF.

V gene TRBV6-4 combines with J gene TRBJ1-2; TRBD1 matches 8 bases. This CDR3 has 11 amino acids. J gave up 8 bases and V 10 bases, and 6 bases lay outside the gene matches. CDR1 MRHNA and CDR2 SNTAGT come from the germline V gene. The DNA for the CDR3 is TGTGCCACTAGGACAGGGACCGGCTACACCTTC. This codes for CATRTGTGYTF.

The chain uses TRBV4-3 and TRBJ2-2; 10 bases are a match to TRBD2. The CDR3 totals 17 residues. J lost 3 bases, V lost 1 base, and 5 bases had no gene match. Germline V CDR1 and CDR2: LGHNA, YSLEER. DNA of the CDR3: TGCGCCAGCAGCCAAGGAACTAGCGGGGCCTACACCGGGGAGCTGTTTTTT. Its protein is CASSQGTSGAYTGELFF.

The V and J genes are TRBV28 and TRBJ1-4, with 7 positions matching TRBD1. Germline CDR1 reads MDHEN; CDR2 reads SYDVKM. This CDR3 has 15 residues. V lost 6 bases to trimming and J lost 6 bases; unmatched junction nucleotides: 10. The CDR3 is CASSLVGGGYEKLFF. CDR3 coding DNA: TGTGCCAGCAGCCTCGTAGGGGGCGGATATGAAAAACTGTTTTTT.

The chain employs TRBV27 and TRBJ2-7; 9 nucleotides match TRBD1. Germline V lookup: CDR1 MNHEY, CDR2 SMNVEV (reference sequence). V dropped 6 bases and J dropped 3; count of bases not matched to a gene: 9. This CDR3 contains 15 residues. CDR3 coding DNA: TGTGCCAGCAGACCCCGGGACAGGGACTTCTACGAGCAGTACTTC. Its translation is CASRPRDRDFYEQYF.

The chain has TRBV7-3 and TRBJ2-2; the D gene could be TRBD1 or TRBD2 (5 bases each). The CDR3 is 12 residues long. The V gene lost 0 bases and the J gene lost 13 bases, with 9 bases spanning the gap. CDR1 SGHTA and CDR2 FQGTGA come from the germline V gene. The CDR3 spells CASSLTQGRLFF. Here the CDR3 DNA reads TGTGCCAGCAGCTTAACCCAGGGACGGCTGTTTTTT.

On this clone: The same CDR3 arises from other DNA sequences in this sample as well. The V call is TRBV10-1, the J call TRBJ1-2, with 7 positions matching TRBD1. V was pared by 6 bases and J by 2 bases, with 3 bases of the junction left unmatched. The CDR3 sequence is 13 residues long. Germline V CDR1 and CDR2: WNHNN, SYGVQD (reference sequence). The CDR3 reads CASSPGQNYGYTF. CDR3 in DNA: TGCGCCAGCAGCCCGGGACAGAACTATGGCTACACCTTC.

This chain links TRBV7-6 with TRBJ2-2; D is possibly TRBD1 (6 bases). This CDR3 spans 13 amino acids. V was pared by 3 bases and J by 5 bases, with 7 bases between. The germline V gene encodes CDR1 SGHVS and CDR2 FNYEAQ. CDR3 protein: CASSLQGTGELFF. CDR3 DNA sequence: TGTGCCAGCAGCTTGCAGGGGACCGGGGAGCTGTTTTTT.

The chain combines TRBV7-9 with TRBJ1-5; weak D call: TRBD1 (5 bases). Germline CDR1 and CDR2: SEHNR and FQNEAQ (reference sequence). The CDR3 loop spans 13 amino acids. V was pared by 7 bases and J by 7 bases, with 14 bases between. CDR3 in amino acids: CASTSGWDQPQHF. DNA for the CDR3: TGTGCCAGCACTTCCGGCTGGGACCAGCCCCAGCATTTT.

This chain connects TRBV19 to TRBJ1-4, with D tentatively TRBD1 (6 bases). The CDR3 is 15 amino acids. The V gene's germline CDR1 is LNHDA and CDR2 SQIVND (reference sequence). V was shortened by 3 bases and J by 3 bases, with 11 bases between the two germline ends. The CDR3 protein is CASSIRGFSNEKLFF. CDR3 in DNA: TGTGCCAGTAGTATCAGGGGATTTTCTAATGAAAAACTGTTTTTT.

In its sample, this clone was seen once. V gene TRBV18 combines with J gene TRBJ1-5; D is unresolved. The V and J ends lost 5 bases and 7 bases respectively, with 12 bases between them. Germline CDR1 is KGHSH and CDR2 is LQKENI. The CDR3 runs 13 residues. CDR3 in DNA: TGTGCCAGCTCAGCAGGAGAGAAACAGCCCCAGCATTTT. Its translation is CASSAGEKQPQHF.

V is TRBV4-3 and J is TRBJ1-5; 7 nucleotides agree with TRBD1. From germline, CDR1 is LGHNA and CDR2 YSLEER. This CDR3 has 17 amino acids. V lost 0 bases and J lost 4; bases outside the gene matches: 9. The CDR3, as DNA: TGCGCCAGCAGCCAAGACGCAGGGGCAGGGGGGAATCAGCCCCAGCATTTT. Translating it yields CASSQDAGAGGNQPQHF.

This CDR3 reads CATSPGVSWEKLFF. As DNA, the CDR3 is TGTGCCACTTCGCCTGGGGTGTCGTGGGAAAAACTGTTTTTT. The genes are TRBV6-5 and TRBJ1-4; D not resolved. The CDR3 consists of 14 residues. Germline CDR1 and CDR2: MNHEY and SVGAGI. Trimming took 10 bases from V and 8 from J, leaving 20 bases between them.

This rearrangement joins TRBV10-1 to TRBJ2-7; 11 positions agree with TRBD1. The V and J ends lost 5 bases and 5 bases, in that order; junction bases with no gene match: 5. Germline V gives CDR1 WNHNN, CDR2 SYGVQD (reference sequence). The CDR3 covers 14 residues. CDR3 sequence reads: CASSPGQGVHEQYF. The CDR3 DNA follows: TGCGCCAGCAGTCCGGGACAGGGGGTCCACGAGCAGTACTTC.

The V gene is TRBV9, the J gene TRBJ2-3, with TRBD2 matching 10 bases. The CDR3 runs to 17 residues. The V segment lost 0 bases and the J segment 4 bases; nucleotides outside the gene matches: 8. Germline V gives CDR1 SGDLS, CDR2 YYNGEE. The CDR3 loop is CASSVGSGRAGPDTQYF. In DNA, the CDR3 is TGTGCCAGCAGCGTAGGGAGCGGGAGGGCCGGGCCAGATACGCAGTATTTT.

The CDR3 protein is CASWTGDPSYNEQFF. In DNA, the CDR3 is TGTGCCAGTTGGACAGGGGACCCCTCTTACAATGAGCAGTTCTTC. The chain uses TRBV19 and TRBJ2-1; TRBD1 aligns across 9 bases. In germline, CDR1 is LNHDA, CDR2 SQIVND (reference sequence). The CDR3 spans 15 residues. J gave up 4 bases and V 8 bases, and 9 bases lay outside the gene matches.

The gene calls are TRBV27 and TRBJ2-2; possible D gene TRBD1, 5 bases. Germline CDR1 is MNHEY and CDR2 is SMNVEV (reference sequence). The CDR3 spans 14 residues. Trimming took off 7 bases at V and 7 bases at J, with 16 bases between the two ends. The CDR3 nucleotides are TGTGCCAGCAAGTTGGGCAGGGTTGGCGGGGAGCTGTTTTTT. Encoded protein: CASKLGRVGGELFF.

The CDR3 sequence: CSARGAGGPVLEQYF. The CDR3 DNA reads as TGCAGCGCCCGGGGGGCGGGAGGGCCCGTTCTCGAGCAGTACTTC. The chain couples TRBV29-1 to TRBJ2-7; 9 bases align to TRBD2. The germline V gene has CDR1 SQVTM and CDR2 ANQGSEA. The V and J ends lost 7 bases and 6 bases, in that order; junction bases with no gene match: 16. This CDR3 region has 15 residues.

This chain uses TRBV7-8 with TRBJ1-5; possibly TRBD1 for D (5 bases). The ends were cut back, 9 bases at V and 2 bases at J, with 23 bases in the middle. There are 17 residues in the CDR3. Germline V lookup: CDR1 SGHVS, CDR2 FQNEAQ. Here the CDR3 DNA reads TGTGCCAGTACCCCGAATAGGGGCTGGGGTGGCAATCAGCCCCAGCATTTT. It specifies CASTPNRGWGGNQPQHF.

The CDR3 bases are TGCGCCAGCAGCTTGGACGCGGTCTCCTACGAGCAGTACTTC. Translated, it gives CASSLDAVSYEQYF. The chain links TRBV5-1 to TRBJ2-7, with D unclear. Germline V CDR1 and CDR2: SGHRS, YFSETQ. This CDR3 comprises 14 residues. Trimming removed 0 bases at V and 0 bases at J, with 7 bases between.

This chain joins TRBV6-6 and TRBJ1-2, with 8 bases fitting TRBD1. Looked up from germline, CDR1 is MNHNY and CDR2 is SVGAGI (reference sequence). With 4 bases clipped from V and 3 bases from J, the junction kept 4 bases outside the gene matches. This CDR3 contains 14 residues. The CDR3 region has the DNA TGTGCCAGCAGTTTCCCGGGACAGGACTATGGCTACACCTTC. Protein: CASSFPGQDYGYTF.